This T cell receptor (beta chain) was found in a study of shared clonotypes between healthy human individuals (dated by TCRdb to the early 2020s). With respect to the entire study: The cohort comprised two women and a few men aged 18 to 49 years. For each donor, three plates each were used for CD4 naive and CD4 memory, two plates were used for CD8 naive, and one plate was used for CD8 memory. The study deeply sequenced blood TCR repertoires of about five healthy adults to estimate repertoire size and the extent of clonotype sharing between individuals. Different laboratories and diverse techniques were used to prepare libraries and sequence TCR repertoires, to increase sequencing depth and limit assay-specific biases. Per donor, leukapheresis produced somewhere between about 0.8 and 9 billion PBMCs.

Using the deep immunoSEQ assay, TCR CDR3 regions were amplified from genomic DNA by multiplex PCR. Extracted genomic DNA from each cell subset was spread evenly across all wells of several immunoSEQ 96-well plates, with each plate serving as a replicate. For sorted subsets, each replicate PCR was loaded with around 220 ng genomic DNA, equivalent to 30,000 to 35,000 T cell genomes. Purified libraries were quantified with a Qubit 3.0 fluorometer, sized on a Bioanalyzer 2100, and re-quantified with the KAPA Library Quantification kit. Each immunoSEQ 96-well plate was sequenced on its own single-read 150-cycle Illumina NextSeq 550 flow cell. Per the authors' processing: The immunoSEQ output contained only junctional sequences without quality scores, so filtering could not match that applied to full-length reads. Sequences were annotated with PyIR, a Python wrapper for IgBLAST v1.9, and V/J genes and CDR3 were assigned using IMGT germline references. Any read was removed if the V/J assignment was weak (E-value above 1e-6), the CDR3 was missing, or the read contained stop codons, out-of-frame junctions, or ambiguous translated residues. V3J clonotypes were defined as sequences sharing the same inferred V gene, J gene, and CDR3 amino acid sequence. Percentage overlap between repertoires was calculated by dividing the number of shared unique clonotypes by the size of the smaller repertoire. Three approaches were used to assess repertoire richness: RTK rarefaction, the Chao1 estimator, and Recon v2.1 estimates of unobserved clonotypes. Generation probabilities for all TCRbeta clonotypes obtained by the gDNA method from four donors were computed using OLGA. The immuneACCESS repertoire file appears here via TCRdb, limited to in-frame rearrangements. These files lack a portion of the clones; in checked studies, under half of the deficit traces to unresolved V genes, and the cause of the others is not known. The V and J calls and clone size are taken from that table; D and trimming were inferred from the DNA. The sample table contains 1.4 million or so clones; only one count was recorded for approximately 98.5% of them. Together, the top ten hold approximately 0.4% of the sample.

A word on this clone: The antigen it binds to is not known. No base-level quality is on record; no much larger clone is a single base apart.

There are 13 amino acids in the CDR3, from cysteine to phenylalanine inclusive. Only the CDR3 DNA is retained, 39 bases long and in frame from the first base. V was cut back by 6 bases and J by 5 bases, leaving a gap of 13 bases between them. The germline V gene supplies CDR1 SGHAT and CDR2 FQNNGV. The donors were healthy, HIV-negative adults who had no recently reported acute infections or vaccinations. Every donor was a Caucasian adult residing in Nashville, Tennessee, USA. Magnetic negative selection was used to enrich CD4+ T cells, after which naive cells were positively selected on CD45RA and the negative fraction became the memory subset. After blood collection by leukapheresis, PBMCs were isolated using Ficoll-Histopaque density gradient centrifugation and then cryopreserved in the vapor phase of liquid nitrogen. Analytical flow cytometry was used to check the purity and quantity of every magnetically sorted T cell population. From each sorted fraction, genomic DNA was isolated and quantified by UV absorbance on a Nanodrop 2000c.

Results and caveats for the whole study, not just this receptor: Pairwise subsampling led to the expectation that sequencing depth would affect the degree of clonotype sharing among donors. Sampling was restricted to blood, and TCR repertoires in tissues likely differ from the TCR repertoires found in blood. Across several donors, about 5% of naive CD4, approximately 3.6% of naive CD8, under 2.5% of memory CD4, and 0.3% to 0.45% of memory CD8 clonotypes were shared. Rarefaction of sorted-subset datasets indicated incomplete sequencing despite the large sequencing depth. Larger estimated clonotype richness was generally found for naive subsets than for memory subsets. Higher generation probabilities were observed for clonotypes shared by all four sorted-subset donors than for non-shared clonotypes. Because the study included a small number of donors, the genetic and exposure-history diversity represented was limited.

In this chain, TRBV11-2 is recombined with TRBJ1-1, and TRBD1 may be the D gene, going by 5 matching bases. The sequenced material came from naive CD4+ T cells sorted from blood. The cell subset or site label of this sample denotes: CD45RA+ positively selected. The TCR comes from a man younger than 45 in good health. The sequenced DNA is TGTGCCAGCAGTTCTCAGCAGGGAACTGAAGCTTTCTTT. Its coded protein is CASSSQQGTEAFF.